This T cell receptor beta chain came from a study of beta chain features in type 1 diabetes (dated by TCRdb to between 2017 and 2018). Turning to the overall study: Mean age, gender distribution, total cell number and subset yield did not differ between patients and healthy donors. A total of roughly 110 million sorted cells were examined across all samples, and the number of cells per subset was strongly correlated with RNA yield. The study compared TCRB repertoires of sorted circulating CD4+ T cell subsets between recently diagnosed type 1 diabetes patients and matched healthy donors. Whereas all 30 or so donors provided naive and central memory subsets, regulatory and stem cell-like memory subsets were isolated from just 8 patients and roughly 8 healthy donors.

Via the germline V gene, CDR1 is KGHSH and CDR2 LQKENI. Trimming leaves V shorter by 6 bases and J shorter by 3 bases, with the junction holding 7 bases beyond the gene matches. CDR3 length: 14 amino acids, cysteine to phenylalanine. CDR3 DNA only is kept here, 42 bases in frame from base 1. Points on this clone: The target of this receptor is not known. There are no base qualities to consult, and no much larger clone falls within one base.

The entire isolated RNA was reverse transcribed using the High Capacity cDNA Reverse Transcription Kit, and thus expressed TCRB transcripts were sequenced. Deep immunoSEQ sequencing was applied to naive, central memory and regulatory T cell samples, giving an average of about 3.4 million total reads per sample. Sorted cells were lysed in RLT buffer and RNA was extracted with DNase-treated RNeasy Micro or Mini kits, depending on cell number. Each cell subset was processed separately to prevent cross-contamination, with patient and healthy donor samples processed together. The immunoSEQ multiplex PCR was used to amplify TCRB sequences from cDNA, yielding 87-bp fragments that span the CDR3 region. Sequencing of the amplicons was performed on the Illumina HiSeq platform. As for the authors' bioinformatics: Synthetic template baselines were used to correct PCR bias computationally, reads within Hamming distance 2 were collapsed together, and singletons that could not be merged were discarded. Reads were aligned against IMGT so that V, D and J genes, CDR3 length and insertions or deletions at six rearrangement sites could be assigned. Clonotype counts were normalized to sorted cell number within each subset before computing true diversity and Gini coefficients with the tcR R package. The overlap coefficient, calculated on TCRB nucleotide sequences, was used to quantify repertoire sharing. Out-of-frame TCRB sequences from naive cells were analyzed as a proxy for the pre-selection repertoire. TCRdb took over this immuneACCESS table, retaining in-frame rearrangements with V and J assigned. Such tables are incomplete; in checked studies, under half of the missing clones stem from an unresolved V gene, and the remainder is unexplained. V, J and clone size are taken as reported in that table, and D and trimming were inferred from the DNA itself. This sample comprises about 360,000 clones, around 12% of them detected only once. The ten largest account for about 0.01% of the sample.

From each donor, a single peripheral blood sample of around 120 mL on average was drawn into heparinised tubes. Naive, central memory, regulatory and stem cell-like memory CD4+ T cells were sorted on a BD FACSAria II using a panel including CD45RO, CCR7, CD25, CD127, CD95 and CD27. All sorted populations exceeded 95% purity. PBMCs were separated immediately by Lymphoprep density gradient centrifugation and were stained directly, without being cultured. So that batch effects would be minimized, each experiment stained and sorted samples in pairs, pairing one healthy donor with one patient. What the work shows at the level of the full study, not this receptor alone: Type 1 diabetes patients showed a moderate but significant shortening of TCRB CDR3 length in all four CD4+ subsets. Only small numbers of individuals were included in the HLA sub-analyses, which left unresolved whether HLA type had any influence on TCRB rearrangement. Sequencing cDNA rather than genomic DNA could over-represent highly expressing activated cells, although activation and CD3 levels did not differ between groups. Naive, central memory and regulatory TCRB repertoires appeared more similar among patients than among healthy donors. At VDJ recombination sites, patients with type 1 diabetes made fewer insertions and deleted more nucleotides, a pattern implying thymic rearrangement abnormalities. Shorter templates might be favored by PCR, yet because patient and control samples were amplified and corrected together, any such skew would affect both groups equally.

The receptor was derived from a woman younger than 30 with type 1 diabetes. Rearrangement joined TRBV18 to TRBJ1-1, with 7 central nucleotides matching TRBD1. The sequenced sample was naive CD4+ T cells from blood. Read against the paper, the sample's cell subset or site label means: true naive CD4+ T cells. The CDR3 protein sequence reads: CASSLDRPYTEAFF. The nucleotide sequence reads as follows: TGTGCCAGCTCCCTGGACAGGCCTTACACTGAAGCTTTCTTT.